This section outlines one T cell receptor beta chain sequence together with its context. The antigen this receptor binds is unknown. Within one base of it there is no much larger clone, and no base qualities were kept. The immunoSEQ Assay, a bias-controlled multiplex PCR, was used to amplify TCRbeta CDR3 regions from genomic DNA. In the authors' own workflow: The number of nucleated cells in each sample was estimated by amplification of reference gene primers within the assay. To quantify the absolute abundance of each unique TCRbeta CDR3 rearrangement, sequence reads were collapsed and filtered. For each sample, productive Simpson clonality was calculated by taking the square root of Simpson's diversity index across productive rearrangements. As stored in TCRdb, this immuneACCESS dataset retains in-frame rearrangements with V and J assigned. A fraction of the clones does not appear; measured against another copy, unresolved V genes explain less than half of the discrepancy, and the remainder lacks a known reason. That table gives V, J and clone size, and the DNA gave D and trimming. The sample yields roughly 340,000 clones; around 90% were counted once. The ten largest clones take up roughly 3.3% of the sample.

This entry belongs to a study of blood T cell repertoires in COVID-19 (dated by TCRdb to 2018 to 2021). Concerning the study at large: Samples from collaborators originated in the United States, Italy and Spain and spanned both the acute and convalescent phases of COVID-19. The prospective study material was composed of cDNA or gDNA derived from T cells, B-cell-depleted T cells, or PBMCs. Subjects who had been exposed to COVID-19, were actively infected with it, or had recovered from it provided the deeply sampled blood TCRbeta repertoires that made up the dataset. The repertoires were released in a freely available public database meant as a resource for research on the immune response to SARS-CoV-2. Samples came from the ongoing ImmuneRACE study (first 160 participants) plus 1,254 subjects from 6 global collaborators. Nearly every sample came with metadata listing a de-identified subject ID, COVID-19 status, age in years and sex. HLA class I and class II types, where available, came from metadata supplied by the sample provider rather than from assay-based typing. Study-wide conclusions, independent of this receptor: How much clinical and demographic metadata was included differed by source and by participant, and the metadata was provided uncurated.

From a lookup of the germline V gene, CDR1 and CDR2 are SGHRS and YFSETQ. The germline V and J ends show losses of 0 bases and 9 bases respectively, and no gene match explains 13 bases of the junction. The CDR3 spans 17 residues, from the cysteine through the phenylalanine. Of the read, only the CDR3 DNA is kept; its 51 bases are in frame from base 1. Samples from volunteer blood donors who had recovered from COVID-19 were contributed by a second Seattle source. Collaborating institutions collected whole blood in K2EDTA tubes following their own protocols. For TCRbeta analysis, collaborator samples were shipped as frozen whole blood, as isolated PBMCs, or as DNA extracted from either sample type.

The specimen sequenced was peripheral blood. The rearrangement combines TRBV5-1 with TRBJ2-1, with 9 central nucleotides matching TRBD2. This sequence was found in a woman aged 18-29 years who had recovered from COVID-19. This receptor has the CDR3 CASSLGELAGLTGEQFF. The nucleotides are TGCGCCAGCAGCTTGGGGGAACTAGCGGGCCTTACGGGTGAGCAGTTCTTC.